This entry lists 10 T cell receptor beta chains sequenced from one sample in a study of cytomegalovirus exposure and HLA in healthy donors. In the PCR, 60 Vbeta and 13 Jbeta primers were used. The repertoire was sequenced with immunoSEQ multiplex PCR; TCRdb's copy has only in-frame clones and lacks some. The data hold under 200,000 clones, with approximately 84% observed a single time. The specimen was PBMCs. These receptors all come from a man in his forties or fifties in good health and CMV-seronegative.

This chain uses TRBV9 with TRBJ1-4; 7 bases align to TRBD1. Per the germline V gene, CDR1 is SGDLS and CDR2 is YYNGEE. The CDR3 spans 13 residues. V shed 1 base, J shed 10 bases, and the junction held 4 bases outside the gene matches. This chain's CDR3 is CASSVNRGGKLFF. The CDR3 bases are TGTGCCAGCAGCGTAAACAGGGGCGGAAAACTGTTTTTT.

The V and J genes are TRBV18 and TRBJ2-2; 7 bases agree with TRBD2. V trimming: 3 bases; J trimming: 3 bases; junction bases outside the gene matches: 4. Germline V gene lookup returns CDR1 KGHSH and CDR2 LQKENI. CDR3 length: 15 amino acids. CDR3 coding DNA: TGTGCCAGCTCACCCTCAGGGAGGGACACCGGGGAGCTGTTTTTT. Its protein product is CASSPSGRDTGELFF.

CDR3 DNA: TGTGCCAGCAGCTCGTTATGTTTGGAGACCCAGTACTTC. It yields the protein CASSSLCLETQYF. This chain joins TRBV13 and TRBJ2-5; D not resolved. V shed 4 bases and J shed 5 bases, with 11 bases lying between them. Germline lookup yields CDR1 PRHDT and CDR2 FYEKMQ (reference sequence). CDR3 size: 13 residues.

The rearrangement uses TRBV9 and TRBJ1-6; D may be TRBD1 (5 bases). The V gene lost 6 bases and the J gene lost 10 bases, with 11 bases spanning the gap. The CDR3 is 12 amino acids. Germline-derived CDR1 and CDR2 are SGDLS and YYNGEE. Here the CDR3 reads CASNRGVSPLHF. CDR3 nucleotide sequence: TGTGCCAGCAACCGGGGGGTCTCACCCCTCCACTTT.

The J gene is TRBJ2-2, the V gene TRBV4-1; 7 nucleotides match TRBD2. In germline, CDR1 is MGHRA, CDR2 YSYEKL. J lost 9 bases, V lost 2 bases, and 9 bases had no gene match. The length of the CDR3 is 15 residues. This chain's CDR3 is CASSQSPGLTRELFF. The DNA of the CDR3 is TGCGCCAGCAGCCAATCTCCGGGACTAACCCGGGAGCTGTTTTTT.

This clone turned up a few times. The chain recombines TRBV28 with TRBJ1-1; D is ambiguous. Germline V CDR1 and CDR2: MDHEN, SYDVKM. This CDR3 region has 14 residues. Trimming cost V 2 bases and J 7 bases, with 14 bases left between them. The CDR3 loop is CASSLPQHSVEAFF. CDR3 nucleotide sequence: TGTGCCAGCAGTTTACCACAGCATAGTGTTGAAGCTTTCTTT.

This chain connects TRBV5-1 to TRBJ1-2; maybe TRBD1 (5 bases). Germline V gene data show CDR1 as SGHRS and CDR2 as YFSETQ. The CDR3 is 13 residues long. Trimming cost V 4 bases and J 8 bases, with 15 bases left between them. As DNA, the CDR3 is TGCGCCAGCAGCGACCCAGGGTCTTGGGGCTACACCTTC. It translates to CASSDPGSWGYTF.

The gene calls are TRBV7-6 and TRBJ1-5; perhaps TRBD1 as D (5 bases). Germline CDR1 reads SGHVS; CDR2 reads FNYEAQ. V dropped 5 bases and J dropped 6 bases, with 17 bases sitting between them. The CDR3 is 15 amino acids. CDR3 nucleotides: TGTGCCAGCAGCCAGACATCCCTGGGGGGTCAGCCCCAGCATTTT. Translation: CASSQTSLGGQPQHF.

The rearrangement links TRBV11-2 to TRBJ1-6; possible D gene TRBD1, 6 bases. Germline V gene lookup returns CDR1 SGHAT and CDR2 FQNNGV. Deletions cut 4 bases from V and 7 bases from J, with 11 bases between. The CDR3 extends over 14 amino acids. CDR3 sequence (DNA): TGTGCCAGCAGCTCGCGGGGGCCGAATTCACCCCTCCACTTT. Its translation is CASSSRGPNSPLHF. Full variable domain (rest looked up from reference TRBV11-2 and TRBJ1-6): EAGVAQSPRYKIIEKRQSVAFWCNPISGHATLYWYQQILGQGPKLLIQFQNNGVVDDSQLPKDRFSAERLKGVDSTLKIQPAKLEDSAVYLCASSSRGPNSPLHFGNGTRLTVT.

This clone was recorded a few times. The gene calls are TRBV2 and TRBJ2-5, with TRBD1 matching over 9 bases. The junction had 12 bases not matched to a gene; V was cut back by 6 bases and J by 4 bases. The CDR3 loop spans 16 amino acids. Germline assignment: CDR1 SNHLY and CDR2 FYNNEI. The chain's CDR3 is CASRRTGTGSGETQYF. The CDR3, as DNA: TGTGCCAGCAGAAGGACGGGGACAGGGTCCGGAGAGACCCAGTACTTC.